Sequencing of this T cell receptor beta chain was carried out in a study of blood T cell repertoires in COVID-19. Looking at the study overall: Spain, Italy and the United States supplied samples that represented acute and convalescent COVID-19. T cells, B-cell-depleted T cells, or PBMCs supplied cDNA or gDNA.

This CDR3 is 16 amino acids long. This clone appeared once. Original analysis: Reference gene primer amplification gave nucleated cell count estimates. Using immunoSEQ multiplex PCR, the repertoire was profiled, and TCRdb retains in-frame clones only, with some absent. V and J calls and clone size are those listed in that table; D and trimming were worked out from the DNA. The sample records more than 300,000 clones, around nine tenths being singletons. The sample taken for sequencing was peripheral blood. This receptor was taken from a woman between 18 and 29 years old who had recovered from COVID-19. The chain is built from TRBV21-1 and TRBJ2-1; whether TRBD1, the table's D call, matches the DNA was not checked. TRBV21-1 is marked as a pseudogene. Here the CDR3 DNA reads TGTGCCAGCAGCAACCCCGGTCAGGGGGTTGACAATGAGCAGTTCTTC. Protein sequence: CASSNPGQGVDNEQFF.